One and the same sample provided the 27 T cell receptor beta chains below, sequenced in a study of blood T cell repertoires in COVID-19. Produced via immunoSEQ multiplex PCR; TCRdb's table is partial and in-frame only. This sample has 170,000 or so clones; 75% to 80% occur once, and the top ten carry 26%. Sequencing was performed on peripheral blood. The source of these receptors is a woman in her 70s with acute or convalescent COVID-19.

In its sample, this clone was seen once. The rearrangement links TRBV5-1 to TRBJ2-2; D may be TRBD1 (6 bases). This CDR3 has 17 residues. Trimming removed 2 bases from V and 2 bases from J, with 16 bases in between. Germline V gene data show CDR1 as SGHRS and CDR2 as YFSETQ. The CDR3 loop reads CASSFGGRGLNTGELFF. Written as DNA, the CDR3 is TGCGCCAGCAGCTTCGGCGGCAGGGGCCTCAACACCGGGGAGCTGTTTTTT.

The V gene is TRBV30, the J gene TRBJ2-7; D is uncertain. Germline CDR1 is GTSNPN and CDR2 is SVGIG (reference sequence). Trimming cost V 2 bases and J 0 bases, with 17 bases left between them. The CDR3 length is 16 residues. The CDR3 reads CAWSQRHYESSYEQYF. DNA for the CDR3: TGTGCCTGGAGTCAGCGCCACTACGAAAGCTCCTACGAGCAGTACTTC.

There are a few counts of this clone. CDR3 amino acids: CATSRDRRGKTQYF. The CDR3, as DNA: TGTGCCACCAGCAGAGATCGCAGGGGAAAGACCCAGTACTTC. This chain connects TRBV15 to TRBJ2-5; the D gene is possibly TRBD1 (6 bases). The V end lost 0 bases, the J end lost 6 bases, and 11 bases lay between the germline ends. Germline assignment: CDR1 LNHNV and CDR2 YYDKDF (reference sequence). CDR3 length: 14 residues. Together with reference TRBV15 and TRBJ2-5, the CDR3 gives the full variable domain: DAMVIQNPRYQVTQFGKPVTLSCSQTLNHNVMYWYQQKSSQAPKLLFHYYDKDFNNEADTPDNFQSRRPNTSFCFLDIRSPGLGDTAMYLCATSRDRRGKTQYFGPGTRLLVL.

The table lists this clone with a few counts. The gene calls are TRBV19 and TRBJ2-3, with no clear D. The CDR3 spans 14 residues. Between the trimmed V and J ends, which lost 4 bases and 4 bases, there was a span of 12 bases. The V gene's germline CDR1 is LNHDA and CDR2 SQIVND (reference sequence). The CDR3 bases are TGTGCCAGTAGTAGAAAGACGGGTGCAGATACGCAGTATTTT. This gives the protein CASSRKTGADTQYF.

CDR3 coding DNA: TGTGCCAGCAGCCCGACTAGAGGCGAGCAGTTCTTC. Protein: CASSPTRGEQFF. The chain joins TRBV7-2 to TRBJ2-1, with D tentatively TRBD2 (6 bases). Germline V gives CDR1 SGHTA, CDR2 FQGNSA. The CDR3 totals 12 residues. V was shortened by 5 bases and J by 10 bases, with 12 bases between the two germline ends.

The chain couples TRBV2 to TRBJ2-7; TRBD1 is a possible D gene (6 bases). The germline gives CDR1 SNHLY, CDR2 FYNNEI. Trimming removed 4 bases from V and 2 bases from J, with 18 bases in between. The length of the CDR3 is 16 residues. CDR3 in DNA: TGTGCCAGCAGTGGAAGCGACAGGCCACCTGCCTACGAGCAGTACTTC. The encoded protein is CASSGSDRPPAYEQYF.

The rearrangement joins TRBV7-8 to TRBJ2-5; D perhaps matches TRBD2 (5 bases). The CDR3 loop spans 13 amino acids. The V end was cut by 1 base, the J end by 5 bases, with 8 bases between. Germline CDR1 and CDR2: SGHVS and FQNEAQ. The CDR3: CASSLGRWETQYF. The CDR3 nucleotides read TGTGCCAGCAGCTTAGGGAGGTGGGAGACCCAGTACTTC.

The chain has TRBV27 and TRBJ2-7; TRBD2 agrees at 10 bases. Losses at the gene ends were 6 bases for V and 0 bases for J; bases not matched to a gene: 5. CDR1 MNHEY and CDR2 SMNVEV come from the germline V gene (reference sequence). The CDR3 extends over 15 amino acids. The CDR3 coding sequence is TGTGCCAGCAGCAAAAAGCGGGAGGGCTCCTACGAGCAGTACTTC. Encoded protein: CASSKKREGSYEQYF.

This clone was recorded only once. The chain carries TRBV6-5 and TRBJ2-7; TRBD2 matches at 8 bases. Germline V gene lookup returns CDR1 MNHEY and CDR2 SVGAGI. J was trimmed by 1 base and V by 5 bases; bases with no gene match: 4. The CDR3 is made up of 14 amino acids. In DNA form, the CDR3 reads TGTGCCAGCAGTCTAGCGGGCCCGTCCTACGAGCAGTACTTC. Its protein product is CASSLAGPSYEQYF.

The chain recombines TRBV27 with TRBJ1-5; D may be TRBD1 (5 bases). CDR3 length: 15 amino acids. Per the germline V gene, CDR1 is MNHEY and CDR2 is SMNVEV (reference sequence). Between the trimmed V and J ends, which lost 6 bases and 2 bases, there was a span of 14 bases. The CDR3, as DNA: TGTGCCAGCAGGGCCGGGGGAGTGGGCAATCAGCCCCAGCATTTT. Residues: CASRAGGVGNQPQHF.

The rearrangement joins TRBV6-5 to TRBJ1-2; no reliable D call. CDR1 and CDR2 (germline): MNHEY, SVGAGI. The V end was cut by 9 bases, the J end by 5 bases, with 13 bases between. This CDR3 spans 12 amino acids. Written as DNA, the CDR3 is TGTGCCAGTTCTACCCAATATTATGGCTACACCTTC. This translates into CASSTQYYGYTF.

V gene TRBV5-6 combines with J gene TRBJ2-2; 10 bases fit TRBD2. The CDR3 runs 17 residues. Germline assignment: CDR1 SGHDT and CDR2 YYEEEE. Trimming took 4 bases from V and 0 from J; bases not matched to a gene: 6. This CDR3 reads CASSRGLATANTGELFF. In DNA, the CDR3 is TGTGCCAGCAGCCGGGGACTAGCGACTGCGAACACCGGGGAGCTGTTTTTT.

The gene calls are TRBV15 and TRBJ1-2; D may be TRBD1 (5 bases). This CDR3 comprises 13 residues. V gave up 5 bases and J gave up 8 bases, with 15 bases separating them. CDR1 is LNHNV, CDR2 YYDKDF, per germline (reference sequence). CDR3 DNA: TGTGCCACCAGCGCAGACAGCCTCTGGGGCTACACCTTC. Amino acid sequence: CATSADSLWGYTF.

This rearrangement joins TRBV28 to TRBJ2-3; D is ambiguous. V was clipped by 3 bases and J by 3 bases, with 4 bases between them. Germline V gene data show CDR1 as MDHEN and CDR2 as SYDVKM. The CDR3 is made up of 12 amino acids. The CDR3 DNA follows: TGTGCCAGCAGTTTTCTGACAGATACGCAGTATTTT. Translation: CASSFLTDTQYF.

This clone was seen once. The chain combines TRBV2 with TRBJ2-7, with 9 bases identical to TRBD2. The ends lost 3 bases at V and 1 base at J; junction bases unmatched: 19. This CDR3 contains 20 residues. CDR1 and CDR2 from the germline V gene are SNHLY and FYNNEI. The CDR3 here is CASSDSGGFGGRVSSYEQYF. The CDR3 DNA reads TGTGCCAGCAGTGACAGCGGAGGGTTTGGCGGGAGGGTTTCTTCCTACGAGCAGTACTTC.

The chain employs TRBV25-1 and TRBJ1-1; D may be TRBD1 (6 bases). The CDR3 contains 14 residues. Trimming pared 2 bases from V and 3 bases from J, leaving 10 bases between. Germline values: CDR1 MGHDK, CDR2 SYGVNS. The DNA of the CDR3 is TGTGCCAGCAGTGAAGGACAGAGGGACACTGAAGCTTTCTTT. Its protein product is CASSEGQRDTEAFF. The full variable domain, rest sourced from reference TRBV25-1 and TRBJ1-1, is EADIYQTPRYLVIGTGKKITLECSQTMGHDKMYWYQQDPGMELHLIHYSYGVNSTEKGDLSSESTVSRIRTEHFPLTLESARPSHTSQYLCASSEGQRDTEAFFGQGTRLTVV.

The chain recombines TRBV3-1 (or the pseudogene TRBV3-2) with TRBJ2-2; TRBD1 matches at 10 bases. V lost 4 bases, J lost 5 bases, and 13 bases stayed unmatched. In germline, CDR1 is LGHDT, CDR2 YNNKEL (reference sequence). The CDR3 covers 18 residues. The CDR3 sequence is CASSPGTGAGALTGELFF. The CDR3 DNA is TGTGCCAGCAGCCCAGGGACAGGGGCCGGGGCCCTTACCGGGGAGCTGTTTTTT.

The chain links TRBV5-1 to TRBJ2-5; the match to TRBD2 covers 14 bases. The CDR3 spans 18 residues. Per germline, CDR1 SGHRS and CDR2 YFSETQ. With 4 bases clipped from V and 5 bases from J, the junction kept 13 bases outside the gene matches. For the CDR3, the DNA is TGCGCCAGCAGCCTGGGGACTAGCGGGAGTATCGTGGGGGAGACCCAGTACTTC. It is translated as CASSLGTSGSIVGETQYF.

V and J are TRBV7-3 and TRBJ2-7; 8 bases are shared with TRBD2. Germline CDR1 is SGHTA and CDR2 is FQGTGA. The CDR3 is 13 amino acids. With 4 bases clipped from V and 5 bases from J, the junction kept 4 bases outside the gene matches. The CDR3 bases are TGTGCCAGCAGCTCGGGGGGGCTAAACGAGCAGTACTTC. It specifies CASSSGGLNEQYF.

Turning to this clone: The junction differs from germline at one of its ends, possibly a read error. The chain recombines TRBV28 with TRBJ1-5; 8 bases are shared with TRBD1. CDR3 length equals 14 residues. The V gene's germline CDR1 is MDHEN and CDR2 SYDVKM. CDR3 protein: CASTLAGGLQPQHF. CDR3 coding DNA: TGTGCCAGCACTTTAGCAGGGGGCCTTCAGCCCCAGCATTTT.

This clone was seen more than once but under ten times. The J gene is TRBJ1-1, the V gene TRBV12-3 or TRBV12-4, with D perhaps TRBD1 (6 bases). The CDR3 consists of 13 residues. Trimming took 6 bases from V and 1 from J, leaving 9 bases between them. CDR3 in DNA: TGTGCCAGCAGAGGACAGCCGAACACTGAAGCTTTCTTT. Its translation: CASRGQPNTEAFF.

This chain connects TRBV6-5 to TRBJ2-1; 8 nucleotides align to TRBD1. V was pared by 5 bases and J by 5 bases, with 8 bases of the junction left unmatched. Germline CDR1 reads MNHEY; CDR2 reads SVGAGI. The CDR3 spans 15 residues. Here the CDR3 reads CASSKLLTGDNEQFF. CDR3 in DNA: TGTGCCAGCAGTAAACTACTGACAGGGGACAATGAGCAGTTCTTC.

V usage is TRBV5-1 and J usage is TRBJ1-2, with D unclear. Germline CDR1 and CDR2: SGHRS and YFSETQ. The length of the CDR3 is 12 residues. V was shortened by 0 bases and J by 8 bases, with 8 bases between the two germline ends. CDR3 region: CASSLDGRGYTF. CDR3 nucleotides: TGCGCCAGCAGCTTGGACGGCAGGGGCTACACCTTC.

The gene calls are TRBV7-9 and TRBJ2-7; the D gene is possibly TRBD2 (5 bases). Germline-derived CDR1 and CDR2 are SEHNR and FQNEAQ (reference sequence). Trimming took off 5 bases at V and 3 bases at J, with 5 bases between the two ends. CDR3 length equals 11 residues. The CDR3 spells CASSTSYEQYF. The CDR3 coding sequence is TGTGCCAGCAGCACTAGCTACGAGCAGTACTTC.

This CDR3 is CASSSTGVQETQYF. The CDR3 bases are TGTGCCAGCAGCTCGACAGGGGTCCAAGAGACCCAGTACTTC. The chain is built from TRBV5-6 and TRBJ2-5; 8 positions agree with TRBD1. V shed 3 bases, J shed 1 base, and the junction held 2 bases outside the gene matches. This CDR3 contains 14 residues. Germline loops: CDR1 SGHDT, CDR2 YYEEEE.

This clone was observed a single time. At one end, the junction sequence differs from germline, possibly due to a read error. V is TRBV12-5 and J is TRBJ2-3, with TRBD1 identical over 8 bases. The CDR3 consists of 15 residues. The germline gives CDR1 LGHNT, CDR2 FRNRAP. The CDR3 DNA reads TGTGCTAGTGGTTTGGGAGGAATGAAGGACAGGGCTCCCCGTTTT. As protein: CASGLGGMKDRAPRF.

CDR3 sequence reads: CASSTLAGSYEQYF. CDR3 coding DNA: TGTGCCAGTAGTACGCTAGCTGGGAGCTACGAGCAGTACTTC. This chain connects TRBV19 to TRBJ2-7, with a weak D call TRBD2 (5 bases). The CDR3 covers 14 residues. V was trimmed by 4 bases and J by 3 bases, leaving 13 bases between them. CDR1 and CDR2 from the germline V gene are LNHDA and SQIVND (reference sequence).